What follows are 3 T cell receptor beta chains derived from one specimen sequenced in a study of blood T cell repertoires in COVID-19. Clones were read by immunoSEQ multiplex PCR, and TCRdb kept only the in-frame ones, dropping some. The sample holds under 95,000 clones, about three quarters seen once. Sequences were obtained from peripheral blood. Receptors were obtained from a man between 50 and 59 years old with active or convalescent COVID-19.

This clone was recorded a few times. The CDR3 is CSASLGQGVREQYF. CDR3 nucleotide sequence: TGCAGTGCTAGTCTCGGACAGGGGGTGAGGGAGCAGTACTTC. The chain joins TRBV20-1 to TRBJ2-7; 10 nucleotides align to TRBD1. Trimming removed 3 bases from V and 7 bases from J; junction bases left unmatched: 9. Per germline, CDR1 DFQATT and CDR2 SNEGSKA (reference sequence). CDR3 length: 14 residues.

The count of this clone is one. The V and J genes are TRBV4-3 and TRBJ2-5, with a tentative D call TRBD2 (6 bases). Germline-derived CDR1 and CDR2 are LGHNA and YSLEER. V was cut by 4 bases and J by 3 bases, with 15 bases left in between. The CDR3 sequence is 15 residues long. CDR3 loop: CASSLTGTPEETQYF. DNA for the CDR3: TGCGCCAGCAGCCTTACCGGGACTCCTGAAGAGACCCAGTACTTC.

V gene TRBV5-1 combines with J gene TRBJ2-2, with a tentative D call TRBD2 (7 bases). This CDR3 has 15 residues. The germline gives CDR1 SGHRS, CDR2 YFSETQ. V gave up 4 bases and J gave up 3 bases, with 13 bases separating them. The CDR3 region has the DNA TGCGCCAGCAGCCAAGGGGGGGTAGACACCGGGGAGCTGTTTTTT. This gives the protein CASSQGGVDTGELFF. The whole variable domain, filled in from reference TRBV5-1 and TRBJ2-2, reads KAGVTQTPRYLIKTRGQQVTLSCSPISGHRSVSWYQQTPGQGLQFLFEYFSETQRNKGNFPGRFSGRQFSNSRSEMNVSTLELGDSALYLCASSQGGVDTGELFFGEGSRLTVL.